The sequence of this TCR beta chain was determined in a study of OX40 agonist ivuxolimab in advanced cancers. This table comes from immunoSEQ multiplex PCR, and its TCRdb copy is limited to in-frame clones, with some not included. The sample lists 74,000 or so clones; 85% to 95% were seen once. Germline V gives CDR1 SGHDT, CDR2 YYEEEE. The V end lost 0 bases, the J end lost 8 bases, and 17 bases lay between the germline ends. The CDR3 has 15 residues. The chain recombines TRBV5-6 with TRBJ1-2; D not resolved. The sample consisted of CD4+ or CD8+ T cells sorted from blood, taken in a trial of the OX40 agonist ivuxolimab. This TCR derives from an adult with an advanced solid tumor such as melanoma, head and neck, liver or kidney cancer. The CDR3 spells CASSLGGGLGWGYTF. The CDR3 DNA reads TGTGCCAGCAGCTTGGGTGGCGGCTTGGGTTGGGGCTACACCTTC. The entire variable domain, with the rest obtained from reference TRBV5-6 and TRBJ1-2, is as follows: DAGVTQSPTHLIKTRGQQVTLRCSPKSGHDTVSWYQQALGQGPQFIFQYYEEEERQRGNFPDRFSGHQFPNYSSELNVNALLLGDSALYLCASSLGGGLGWGYTFGSGTRLTVV.